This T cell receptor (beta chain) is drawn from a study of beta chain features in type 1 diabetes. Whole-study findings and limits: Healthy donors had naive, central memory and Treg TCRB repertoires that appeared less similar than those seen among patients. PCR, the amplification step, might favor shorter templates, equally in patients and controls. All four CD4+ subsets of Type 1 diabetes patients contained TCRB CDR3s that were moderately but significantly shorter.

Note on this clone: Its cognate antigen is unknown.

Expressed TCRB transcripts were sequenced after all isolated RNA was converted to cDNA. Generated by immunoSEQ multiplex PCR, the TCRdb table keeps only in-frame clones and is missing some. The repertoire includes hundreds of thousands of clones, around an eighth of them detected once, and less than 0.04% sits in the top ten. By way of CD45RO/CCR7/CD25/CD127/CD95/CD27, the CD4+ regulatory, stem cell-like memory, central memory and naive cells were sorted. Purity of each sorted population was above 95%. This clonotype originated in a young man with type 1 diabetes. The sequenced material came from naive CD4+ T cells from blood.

Here the CDR3 reads CASSAGQPQHF. CDR3 in DNA: TGTGCCAGTAGTGCGGGTCAGCCCCAGCATTTT. The chain combines TRBV19 with TRBJ1-5; D remains ambiguous. V gave up 5 bases and J gave up 6 bases, with 5 bases separating them. CDR3 length equals 11 residues. In germline, CDR1 is LNHDA, CDR2 SQIVND (reference sequence). Full variable domain (remainder filled in from reference TRBV19 and TRBJ1-5): DGGITQSPKYLFRKEGQNVTLSCEQNLNHDAMYWYRQDPGQGLRLIYYSQIVNDFQKGDIAEGYSVSREKKESFPLTVTSAQKNPTAFYLCASSAGQPQHFGDGTRLSIL.